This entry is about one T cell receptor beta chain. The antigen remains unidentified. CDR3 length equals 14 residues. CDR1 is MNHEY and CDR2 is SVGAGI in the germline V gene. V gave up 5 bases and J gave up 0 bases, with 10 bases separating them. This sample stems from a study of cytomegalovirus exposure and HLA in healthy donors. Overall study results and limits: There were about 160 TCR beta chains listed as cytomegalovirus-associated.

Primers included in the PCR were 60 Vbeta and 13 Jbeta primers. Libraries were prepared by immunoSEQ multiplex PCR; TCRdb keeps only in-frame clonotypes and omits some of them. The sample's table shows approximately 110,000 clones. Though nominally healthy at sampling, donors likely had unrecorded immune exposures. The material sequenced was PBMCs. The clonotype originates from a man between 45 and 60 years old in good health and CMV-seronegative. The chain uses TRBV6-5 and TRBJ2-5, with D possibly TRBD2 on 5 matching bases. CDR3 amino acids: CASSGPGYQETQYF. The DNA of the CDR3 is TGTGCCAGCAGTGGACCGGGGTACCAAGAGACCCAGTACTTC.